Given below is one TCR beta chain in context. The data derive from a study of cytomegalovirus exposure and HLA in healthy donors. The study sampled nominally healthy donors, though unrecorded immune exposures were likely. The PCR made use of 60 Vbeta and 13 Jbeta primers. Original handling: Counted up in a later analysis, unique TCR beta chains came to around 80 million, with around 9.9 million shared. Sequenced by immunoSEQ multiplex PCR; TCRdb stores in-frame clones only, minus some. The DNA gave D and trimming, while V, J and clone size come from that table. The table shows about 190,000 clones, with roughly 84% occurring only once. CDR3 size: 20 residues.

This TCR was recovered from a boy between 10 and 17 years old in good health and CMV-seronegative. Sequencing used PBMCs. The chain carries TRBV21-1 and TRBJ2-2; the table names TRBD2, a call not compared with the DNA. TRBV21-1 is described as a pseudogene. The CDR3 is CASSKFQGGVGRPNTGELFF. CDR3 sequence (DNA): TGTGCCAGCAGCAAATTCCAGGGCGGGGTGGGACGACCGAACACCGGGGAGCTGTTTTTT.